Presented here are 3 T cell receptor beta chains from one specimen sequenced in a study of shared clonotypes between healthy human individuals. Libraries were prepared by immunoSEQ multiplex PCR; TCRdb keeps only in-frame clonotypes and omits some of them. The sample shows approximately 1,000,000 clones, approximately 78% of them seen only once. Source material: memory CD4+ T cells from PBMCs. Subset reported: CD45RA-negative fraction. The receptors derive from a man aged 18 to 30 in good health. Some clones in this sample may be carry-over from other donors' samples.

As for this clone: Additional DNA sequences in this sample encode the identical CDR3. The rearrangement links TRBV7-2 to TRBJ1-5, with D hard to call. The CDR3 covers 12 residues. V was trimmed by 0 bases and J by 7 bases, leaving 4 bases between them. Germline lookup yields CDR1 SGHTA and CDR2 FQGNSA. For the CDR3, the DNA is TGTGCCAGCAGCTTAGCTGGGCAGCCCCAGCATTTT. As protein: CASSLAGQPQHF.

The chain combines TRBV4-1 with TRBJ1-2; D is possibly TRBD1 (5 bases). The germline V gene encodes CDR1 MGHRA and CDR2 YSYEKL. The ends were cut back, 0 bases at V and 10 bases at J, with 27 bases in the middle. This CDR3 spans 18 amino acids. CDR3 sequence reads: CASSQDSRQGRGVEFYTF. The CDR3 region has the DNA TGCGCCAGCAGCCAAGACTCAAGGCAGGGACGAGGGGTCGAGTTCTACACCTTC.

This clone turned up a few times. This chain joins TRBV6-5 and TRBJ2-5, with D possibly being TRBD1 (6 bases). The DNA end lines up better with TRBJ2-7; the J call may be wrong. The germline V gene has CDR1 MNHEY and CDR2 SVGAGI. The CDR3 extends over 14 amino acids. The CDR3 reads CASSYWGPSYEQYF. As DNA, the CDR3 is TGTGCCAGCAGTTATTGGGGGCCGTCCTACGAGCAGTACTTC.